The rows below give T cell receptor beta chains drawn from one sample of a study of T cells in Graves' hyperthyroidism and ophthalmopathy. MiXCR, applied by TCRdb to the multiplex PCR reads, yields one record per CDR3 protein. Seen here are roughly 400,000 distinct CDR3 sequences, around 16% observed once, and the top ten hold about 27%. Sequencing was carried out using blood. The receptors originated from a woman aged 18-29 years with Graves' hyperthyroidism that later progressed to Graves' ophthalmopathy. The CDR3 runs from the conserved cysteine through the conserved F or W. D genes are given only for firm matches. Clone size, where shown, is once, few, many, or a class for clones that have expanded.

clone_size	v_call	j_call	cdr3_length	d_call	cdr3_aa	cdr3_nt
few	TRBV24-1	TRBJ1-2	15	TRBD1	CATSARTGDDYGYTF	TGTGCCACCAGTGCCCGGACAGGGGACGACTATGGCTACACCTTC
many	TRBV28	TRBJ2-2	16	TRBD2	CASSGRRGANTGELFF	TGTGCCAGCAGTGGTAGACGGGGGGCGAACACCGGGGAGCTGTTTTTT
many	TRBV29-1	TRBJ2-1	15	TRBD2	CSVEDLLAGVGEQFF	TGCAGCGTTGAAGATCTTCTTGCGGGAGTGGGCGAGCAGTTCTTC
many	TRBV4-2	TRBJ2-6	15	-	CASSQDNSGANVLTF	TGTGCCAGCAGCCAAGACAACTCTGGGGCCAACGTCCTGACTTTC
many	TRBV3-1	TRBJ2-3	13	-	CASSQVPTNTQYF	TGTGCCAGCAGCCAAGTCCCAACTAATACGCAGTATTTT
many	TRBV20-1	TRBJ2-1	14	TRBD2	CSAPSPAGGNEQFF	TGCAGTGCTCCGAGTCCAGCGGGAGGGAATGAGCAGTTCTTC
-	TRBV27	TRBJ2-7	15	-	CASSFSSGVPYEQYF	TGTGCCAGCAGTTTTTCATCGGGAGTCCCGTACGAGCAGTACTTC
many	TRBV19	TRBJ2-3	11	-	CASSLGSPLYF	TGTGCCAGTTCTCTGGGCTCCCCTCTGTATTTT
many	TRBV29-1	TRBJ2-1	14	TRBD2	CSVEGLAGSNEQFF	TGCAGCGTTGAGGGACTAGCGGGGTCGAATGAGCAGTTCTTC
few	TRBV20-1	TRBJ2-5	14	TRBD2	CSAKKAGVQETQYF	TGCAGTGCTAAAAAAGCGGGGGTCCAAGAGACCCAGTACTTC
many	TRBV3-1	TRBJ2-3	16	TRBD2	CASSQGLKGLAGTQYF	TGTGCCAGCAGCCAAGGGTTAAAGGGGCTAGCGGGTACGCAGTATTTT
-	TRBV7-9	TRBJ2-1	14	TRBD2	CASSTAGTSGRIFF	TGTGCCAGCAGCACCGCCGGGACTAGCGGGAGAATATTCTTC
many	TRBV12-3/TRBV12-4	TRBJ2-5	15	TRBD2	CASSPRLAVEETQYF	TGTGCCAGCAGTCCACGACTAGCGGTCGAAGAGACCCAGTACTTC
few	TRBV29-1	TRBJ2-7	16	-	CSVVENEGKGSYEQYF	TGCAGCGTTGTCGAGAATGAAGGGAAAGGGTCCTACGAGCAGTACTTC
few	TRBV5-1	TRBJ2-3	15	-	CASSPGGGHTDTQYF	TGCGCCAGCAGCCCCGGGGGTGGGCACACAGATACGCAGTATTTT
many	TRBV2	TRBJ2-7	14	-	CASSERTRGNEQYF	TGTGCCAGCAGTGAAAGGACACGGGGAAACGAGCAGTACTTC
few	TRBV20-1	TRBJ2-7	12	-	CSATGGTYEQYF	TGCAGTGCTACCGGGGGAACCTACGAGCAGTACTTC
many	TRBV6-1	TRBJ1-2	14	-	CASSEAIRPYGYTF	TGTGCCAGCAGTGAAGCGATTAGACCGTATGGCTACACCTTC
many	TRBV14	TRBJ2-1	14	-	CASSRTPIVGEQFF	TGTGCCAGCAGCCGGACGCCCATTGTGGGTGAGCAGTTCTTC
few	TRBV20-1	TRBJ2-3	19	-	CSARDPYAELTSSTDTQYF	TGCAGTGCTAGAGATCCCTACGCGGAGCTAACGAGTAGCACAGATACGCAGTATTTT
many	TRBV20-1	TRBJ2-2	18	-	CSARGFPSKNRRTGELFF	TGCAGTGCTAGAGGTTTTCCCAGCAAAAACAGAAGAACCGGGGAGCTGTTTTTT
many	TRBV3-1	TRBJ2-1	14	TRBD1	CASSQGTGHNEQFF	TGTGCCAGCAGCCAAGGGACAGGACACAATGAGCAGTTCTTC
-	TRBV9	TRBJ1-5	15	-	CASSVGGETNQPQHF	TGTGCCAGCAGCGTTGGGGGGGAAACCAATCAGCCCCAGCATTTT
many	TRBV28	TRBJ2-2	14	-	CASSLGRGHGELFF	TGTGCCAGCAGTTTGGGTAGGGGTCACGGGGAGCTGTTTTTT
many	TRBV7-9	TRBJ2-2	12	-	CASSEGNGELFF	TGTGCCAGCAGCGAGGGGAACGGGGAGCTGTTTTTT
few	TRBV6-1	TRBJ2-1	16	TRBD2	CASSQLAASSYNEQFF	TGTGCCAGCAGCCAACTAGCGGCTAGCTCCTACAATGAGCAGTTCTTC
many	TRBV28	TRBJ1-1	13	-	CASIAWMNTEAFF	TGTGCCAGCATTGCCTGGATGAACACTGAAGCTTTCTTT
many	TRBV5-1	TRBJ1-4	12	-	CASRQENEKLFF	TGCGCCAGCCGACAGGAGAATGAAAAACTGTTTTTT
many	TRBV20-1	TRBJ1-6	15	-	CSASPGQTHNSPLHF	TGCAGTGCTAGCCCGGGTCAGACGCATAATTCACCCCTCCACTTT
many	TRBV28	TRBJ2-1	12	-	CASSYNPTEQFF	TGTGCCAGCAGTTACAACCCGACAGAGCAGTTCTTC
many	TRBV5-1	TRBJ1-5	16	TRBD1	CASSLAPGQGNQPQHF	TGCGCCAGCAGCTTGGCCCCGGGACAGGGGAATCAGCCCCAGCATTTT
few	TRBV14	TRBJ2-1	16	TRBD2	CASSQDYAGDRNEQFF	TGTGCCAGCAGCCAAGATTACGCGGGAGATAGGAATGAGCAGTTCTTC
-	TRBV4-1	TRBJ2-5	14	-	CASSQAASQETQYF	TGCGCCAGCAGCCAAGCTGCTAGCCAAGAGACCCAGTACTTC
-	TRBV28	TRBJ2-2	14	TRBD1	CASIRQGNSGELFF	TGTGCCAGTATACGACAGGGGAATTCCGGGGAGCTGTTTTTT
many	TRBV28	TRBJ2-5	16	TRBD2	CASSLGLAGGGETQYF	TGTGCCAGCAGTTTGGGACTAGCGGGAGGAGGTGAGACCCAGTACTTC
many	TRBV2	TRBJ2-7	12	-	CASIRMVSEQYF	TGTGCCAGCATTCGAATGGTTTCCGAGCAGTACTTC
many	TRBV28	TRBJ2-1	14	TRBD2	CASSPSGRGDEQFF	TGTGCCAGCAGTCCGAGCGGGAGAGGCGATGAGCAGTTCTTC
many	TRBV27	TRBJ2-1	16	-	CASSLAVGLNYNEQFF	TGTGCCAGCAGTTTGGCTGTTGGGCTTAATTACAATGAGCAGTTCTTC
-	TRBV15	TRBJ2-5	15	TRBD2	CATSSGGGVGETQYF	TGTGCCACCAGCAGCGGCGGGGGGGTAGGAGAGACCCAGTACTTC
few	TRBV4-2	TRBJ2-7	16	TRBD2	CASSRVPAGDSYEQYF	TGTGCCAGCAGCCGAGTCCCGGCGGGAGACTCCTACGAGCAGTACTTC
many	TRBV7-2	TRBJ2-1	13	TRBD2	CASSFSGRDEQFF	TGTGCCAGCAGCTTTAGCGGGAGGGATGAGCAGTTCTTC
-	TRBV20-1	TRBJ2-7	12	-	CSARKAGYEQYF	TGCAGTGCTAGGAAGGCTGGTTACGAGCAGTACTTC
-	TRBV20-1	TRBJ2-7	16	TRBD2	CSAIPPISGSLYEQYF	TGCAGTGCTATTCCCCCAATTAGCGGGAGTCTCTACGAGCAGTACTTC
many	TRBV10-3	TRBJ2-5	14	TRBD2	CAINPGTMVETQYF	TGTGCCATCAATCCCGGGACTATGGTCGAGACCCAGTACTTC
few	TRBV19	TRBJ1-1	13	-	CASSITGTTEAFF	TGTGCCAGTAGTATTACGGGTACCACTGAAGCTTTCTTT
-	TRBV6-1	TRBJ2-1	14	TRBD2	CASSWRENYNEQFF	TGTGCCAGCAGCTGGCGGGAGAACTACAATGAGCAGTTCTTC
many	TRBV24-1	TRBJ2-7	13	-	CATSDSGVYEQYF	TGTGCCACCAGTGATTCTGGGGTCTACGAGCAGTACTTC
few	TRBV15	TRBJ2-1	15	TRBD1	CATSRATGGTNEQFF	TGTGCCACCAGCAGAGCCACAGGGGGTACCAATGAGCAGTTCTTC
-	TRBV20-1	TRBJ2-1	15	-	CSALLLGLFHNEQFF	TGCAGTGCCCTATTGTTGGGGTTGTTCCACAATGAGCAGTTCTTC
-	TRBV24-1	TRBJ2-2	19	TRBD2	CATSDSRLAGGSNTGELFF	TGTGCCACCAGTGATTCCCGACTAGCGGGAGGATCGAACACCGGGGAGCTGTTTTTT
many	TRBV7-9	TRBJ2-7	14	-	CASSLQSGAYEQYF	TGTGCCAGCAGCTTACAAAGTGGGGCCTACGAGCAGTACTTC
many	TRBV27	TRBJ2-7	14	TRBD2	CASSSSGSWYEQYF	TGTGCCAGCAGCTCTAGCGGGAGTTGGTACGAGCAGTACTTC
many	TRBV12-5	TRBJ2-1	18	TRBD2	CASGLTSGSPLSYNEQFF	TGTGCTAGTGGGCTGACTAGCGGGAGCCCCCTCTCCTACAATGAGCAGTTCTTC
many	TRBV6-6	TRBJ2-2	15	TRBD2	CASSYTTSATGELFF	TGTGCCAGCAGTTACACTACTAGCGCCACCGGGGAGCTGTTTTTT
many	TRBV28	TRBJ2-3	16	TRBD2	CASNPQGLAGTDTQYF	TGTGCCAGCAACCCCCAGGGACTAGCGGGAACAGATACGCAGTATTTT